This T cell receptor beta chain is from a study of Ad26.COV2.S vaccination and SARS-CoV-2 variants. Libraries were prepared by immunoSEQ multiplex PCR; TCRdb keeps only in-frame clonotypes and omits some of them. The table has some 480,000 clones, roughly 89% seen once; the top ten hold 9.5% to 15%. Germline lookup yields CDR1 SGHTA and CDR2 FQGNSA. V lost 2 bases and J 2 bases, leaving 10 bases between the germline ends. This CDR3 is 15 amino acids long. This clone was recorded only once. Treatment here: some 20 received Ad26.COV2.S at low or high dose, single or two shots; about 5 received placebo; per-sample allocation not given. Samples analyzed were those drawn on day 63 after the first vaccine or placebo injection.

The material sequenced was peripheral blood, taken in a trial of Ad26.COV2.S vaccine versus placebo. The chain couples TRBV7-2 to TRBJ2-1; D is possibly TRBD2 (5 bases). This TCR was sampled from a person between 18 and 59 years old who received the Ad26.COV2.S COVID-19 vaccine or a placebo. The CDR3 coding sequence is TGTGCCAGCAGCTTACAGACCGGGACCTACAATGAGCAGTTCTTC. Its translation is CASSLQTGTYNEQFF. Full variable domain (missing parts from reference TRBV7-2 and TRBJ2-1): GAGVSQSPSNKVTEKGKDVELRCDPISGHTALYWYRQSLGQGLEFLIYFQGNSAPDKSGLPSDRFSAERTGGSVSTLTIQRTQQEDSAVYLCASSLQTGTYNEQFFGPGTRLTVL.